This TCR beta chain was captured in a study of T cell repertoires in cytomegalovirus infection (dated by TCRdb to the late 2010s). For the wider study: The HLA type of each donor mattered for the analysis, because public TCR beta signatures pointed to carriage of CMV infection along with the matching HLA type. Findings and caveats that apply to the study as a whole: The ex vivo response was dominated by HLA-C-restricted CMV-specific TCR beta clonotypes, which also provided the single most frequent clonotype in two of eight donors. In both this cohort and an independent cohort of several hundred donors, the cumulative frequency of public TCR beta family members distinguished carriers of CMV infection plus the relevant HLA type.

This clonotype was observed many times. It has no known antigen specificity. Base-call qualities are not available, and no considerably larger clone is one nucleotide away. These reads were obtained on an Illumina HiSeq 1500. TCRdb's own reprocessing of the public reads used fastp at Q25 and MiXCR and kept productive beta chains. Under each unique CDR3 protein, matching rows form one entry showing the most common genes and DNA. The sample data list about 300,000 distinct CDR3 sequences, and approximately 8.9% of these were observed just once. The top ten clones comprise around 2.4% of the sample. This sequence originates from a human donor in good health (CMV status not recorded). Some clones in this sample may be carry-over from other donors' samples. Sequencing was performed on PBMCs.

The sequence in DNA is TGTGCCAGCAGTTACCTCTTCGGGACATCCTACGAGCAGTACTTC. It translates to CASSYLFGTSYEQYF. The rearranged chain carries TRBV6-5 and TRBJ2-7; the best D guess is TRBD1, with 6 bases matching. The CDR3 holds 15 amino acids from the cysteine to the phenylalanine. Only CDR3 DNA is held: 45 bases, read in frame from base 1. The germline ends are 12 bases apart after V is trimmed by 2 bases and J by 1 base. Sequences MNHEY (CDR1) and SVGAGI (CDR2) are obtained from the germline V gene.